This T cell receptor (beta chain) is drawn from a study of cytomegalovirus exposure and HLA in healthy donors. 60 Vbeta and 13 Jbeta primers were used in PCR. In the original analysis: About 11 million of the about 80 million unique TCR beta chains counted in a later analysis were shared. Clones were sequenced by immunoSEQ multiplex PCR, and TCRdb holds only the in-frame ones, with some missing. The V and J calls and the clone size are those of that table, but D and trimming were determined from the DNA. There are about 150,000 clones in the sample; about 84% occur only once, and around 4.9% lies in the top ten. The CDR3 is made up of 12 amino acids. Trimming left V 4 bases short and J 8 bases short, with 11 bases between. CDR1 MDHEN and CDR2 SYDVKM come from the germline V gene. Regarding the study as a whole: When presence/absence was analysed, sequencing depth was taken to be roughly uniform across donors.

Points on this clone: Its antigen is unidentified.

This clonotype was sampled from a man in his late teens or twenties in good health and CMV-seronegative. Sequencing used PBMCs. The chain has TRBV28 and TRBJ1-2, with D uncertain. The CDR3 loop reads CASSSPGGGYTF. The CDR3 region has the DNA TGTGCCAGCAGTTCCCCAGGAGGCGGCTACACCTTC.